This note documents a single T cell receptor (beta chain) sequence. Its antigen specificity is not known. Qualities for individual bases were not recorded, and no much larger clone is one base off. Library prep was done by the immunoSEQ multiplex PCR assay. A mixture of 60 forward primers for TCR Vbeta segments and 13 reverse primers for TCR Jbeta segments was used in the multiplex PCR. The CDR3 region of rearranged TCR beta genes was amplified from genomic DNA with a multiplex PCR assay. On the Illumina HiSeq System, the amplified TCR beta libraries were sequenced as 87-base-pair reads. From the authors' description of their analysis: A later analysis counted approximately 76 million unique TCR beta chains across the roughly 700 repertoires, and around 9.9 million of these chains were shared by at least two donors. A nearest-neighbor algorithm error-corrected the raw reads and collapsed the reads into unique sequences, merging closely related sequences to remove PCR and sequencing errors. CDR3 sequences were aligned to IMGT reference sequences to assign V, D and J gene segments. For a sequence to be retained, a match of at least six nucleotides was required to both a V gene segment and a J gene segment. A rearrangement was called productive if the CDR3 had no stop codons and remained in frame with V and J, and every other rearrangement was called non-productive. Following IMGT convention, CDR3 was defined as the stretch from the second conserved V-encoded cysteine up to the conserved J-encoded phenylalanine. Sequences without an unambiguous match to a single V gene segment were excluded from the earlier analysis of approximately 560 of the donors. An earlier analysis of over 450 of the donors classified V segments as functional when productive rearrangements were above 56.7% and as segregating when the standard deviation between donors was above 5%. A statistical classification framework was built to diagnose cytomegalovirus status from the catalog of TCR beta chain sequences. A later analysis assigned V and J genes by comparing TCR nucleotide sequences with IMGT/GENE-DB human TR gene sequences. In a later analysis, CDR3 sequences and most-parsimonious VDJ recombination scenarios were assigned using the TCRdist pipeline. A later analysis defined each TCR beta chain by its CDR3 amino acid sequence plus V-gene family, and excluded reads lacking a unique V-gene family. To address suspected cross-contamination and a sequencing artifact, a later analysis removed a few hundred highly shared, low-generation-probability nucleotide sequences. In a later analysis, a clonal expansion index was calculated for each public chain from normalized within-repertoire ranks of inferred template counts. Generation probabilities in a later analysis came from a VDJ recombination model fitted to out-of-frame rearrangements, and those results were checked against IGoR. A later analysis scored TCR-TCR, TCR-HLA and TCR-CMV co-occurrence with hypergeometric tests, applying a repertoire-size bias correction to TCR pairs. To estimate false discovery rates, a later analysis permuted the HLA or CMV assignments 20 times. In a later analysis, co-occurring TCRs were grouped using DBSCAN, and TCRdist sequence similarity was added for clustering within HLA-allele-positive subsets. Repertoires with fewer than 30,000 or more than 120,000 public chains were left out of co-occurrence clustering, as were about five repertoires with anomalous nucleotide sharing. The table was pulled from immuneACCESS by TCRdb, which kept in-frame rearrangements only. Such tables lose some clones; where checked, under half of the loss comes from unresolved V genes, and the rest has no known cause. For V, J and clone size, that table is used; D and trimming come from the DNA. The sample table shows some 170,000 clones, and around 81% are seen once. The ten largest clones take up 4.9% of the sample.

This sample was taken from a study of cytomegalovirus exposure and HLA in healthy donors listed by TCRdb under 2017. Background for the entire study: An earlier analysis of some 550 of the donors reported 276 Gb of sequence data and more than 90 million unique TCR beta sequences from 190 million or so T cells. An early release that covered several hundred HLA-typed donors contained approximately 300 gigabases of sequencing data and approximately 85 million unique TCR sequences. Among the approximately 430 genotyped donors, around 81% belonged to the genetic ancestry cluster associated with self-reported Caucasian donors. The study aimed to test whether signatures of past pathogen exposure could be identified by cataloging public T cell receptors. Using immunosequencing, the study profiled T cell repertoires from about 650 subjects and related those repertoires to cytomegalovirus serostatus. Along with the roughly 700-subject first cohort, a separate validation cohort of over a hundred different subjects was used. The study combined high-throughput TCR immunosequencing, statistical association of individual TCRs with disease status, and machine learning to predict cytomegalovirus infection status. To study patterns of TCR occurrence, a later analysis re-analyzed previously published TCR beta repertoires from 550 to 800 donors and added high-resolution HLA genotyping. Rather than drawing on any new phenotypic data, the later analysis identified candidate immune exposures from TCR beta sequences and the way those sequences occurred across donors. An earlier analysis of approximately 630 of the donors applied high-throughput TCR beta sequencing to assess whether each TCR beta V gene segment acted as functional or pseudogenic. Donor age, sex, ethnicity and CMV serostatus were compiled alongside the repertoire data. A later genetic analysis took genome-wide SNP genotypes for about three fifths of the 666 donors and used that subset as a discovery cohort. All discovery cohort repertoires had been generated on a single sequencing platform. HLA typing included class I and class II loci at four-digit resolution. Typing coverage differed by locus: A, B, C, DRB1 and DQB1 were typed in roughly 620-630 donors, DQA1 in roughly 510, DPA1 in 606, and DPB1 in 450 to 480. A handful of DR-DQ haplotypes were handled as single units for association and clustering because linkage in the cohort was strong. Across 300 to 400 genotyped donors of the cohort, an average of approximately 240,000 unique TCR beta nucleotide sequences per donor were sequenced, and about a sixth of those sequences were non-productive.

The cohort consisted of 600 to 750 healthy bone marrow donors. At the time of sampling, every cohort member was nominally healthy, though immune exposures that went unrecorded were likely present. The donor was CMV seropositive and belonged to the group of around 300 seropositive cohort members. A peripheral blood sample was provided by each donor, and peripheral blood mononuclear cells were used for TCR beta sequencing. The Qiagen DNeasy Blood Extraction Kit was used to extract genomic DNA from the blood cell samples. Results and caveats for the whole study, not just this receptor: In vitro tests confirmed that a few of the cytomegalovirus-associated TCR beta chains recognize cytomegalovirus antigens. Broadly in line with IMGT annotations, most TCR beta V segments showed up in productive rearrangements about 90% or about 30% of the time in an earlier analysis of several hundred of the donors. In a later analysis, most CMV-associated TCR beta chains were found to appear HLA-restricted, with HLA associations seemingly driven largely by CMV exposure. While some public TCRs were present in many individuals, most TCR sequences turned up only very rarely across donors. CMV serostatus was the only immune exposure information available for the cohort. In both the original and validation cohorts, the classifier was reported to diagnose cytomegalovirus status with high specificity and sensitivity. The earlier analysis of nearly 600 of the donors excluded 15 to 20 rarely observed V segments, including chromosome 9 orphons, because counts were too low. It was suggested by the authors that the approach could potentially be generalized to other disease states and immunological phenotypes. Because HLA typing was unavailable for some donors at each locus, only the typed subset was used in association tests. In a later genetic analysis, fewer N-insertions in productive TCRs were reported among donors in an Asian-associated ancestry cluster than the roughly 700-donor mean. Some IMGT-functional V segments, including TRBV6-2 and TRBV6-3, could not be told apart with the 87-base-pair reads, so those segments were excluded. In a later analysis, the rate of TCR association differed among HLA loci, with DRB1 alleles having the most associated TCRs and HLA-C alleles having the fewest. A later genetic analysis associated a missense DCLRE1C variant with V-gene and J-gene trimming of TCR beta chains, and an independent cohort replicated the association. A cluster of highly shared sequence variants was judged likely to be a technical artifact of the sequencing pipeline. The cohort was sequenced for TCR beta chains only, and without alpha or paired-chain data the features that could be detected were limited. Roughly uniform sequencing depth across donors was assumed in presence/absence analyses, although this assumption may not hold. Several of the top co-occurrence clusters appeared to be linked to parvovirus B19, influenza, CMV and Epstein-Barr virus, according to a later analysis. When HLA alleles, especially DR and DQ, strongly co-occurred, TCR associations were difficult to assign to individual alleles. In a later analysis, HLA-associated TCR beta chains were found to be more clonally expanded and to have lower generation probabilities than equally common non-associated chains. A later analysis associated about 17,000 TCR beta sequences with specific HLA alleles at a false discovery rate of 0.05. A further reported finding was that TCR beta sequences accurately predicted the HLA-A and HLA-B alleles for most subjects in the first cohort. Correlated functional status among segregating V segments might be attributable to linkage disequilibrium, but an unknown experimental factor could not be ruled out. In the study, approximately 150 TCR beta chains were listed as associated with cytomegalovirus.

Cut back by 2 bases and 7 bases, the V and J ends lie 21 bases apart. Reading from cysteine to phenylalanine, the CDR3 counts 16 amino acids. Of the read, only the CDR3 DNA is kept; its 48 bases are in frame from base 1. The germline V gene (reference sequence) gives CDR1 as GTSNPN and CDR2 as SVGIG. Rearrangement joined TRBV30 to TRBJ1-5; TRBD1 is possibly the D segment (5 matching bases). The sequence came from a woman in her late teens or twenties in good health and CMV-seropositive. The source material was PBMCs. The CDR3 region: CAWSSSLRGSGQPQHF. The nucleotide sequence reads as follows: TGTGCCTGGAGTTCCTCCCTCCGGGGGTCAGGGCAGCCCCAGCATTTT.